This TCR beta chain was captured in a study of blood T cell repertoires in COVID-19. Between the trimmed V and J ends, which lost 0 bases and 2 bases, there was a span of 10 bases. The V gene's germline CDR1 is SGHAT and CDR2 FQNNGV. The CDR3 has 16 residues. Only in-frame clones appear in the TCRdb table, and some are missing; sequencing was by immunoSEQ multiplex PCR. The sample holds 270,000 or so clones, approximately 90% seen once. This clonotype was obtained from a woman aged 30 to 39 with acute COVID-19. The chain is built from TRBV11-2 and TRBJ2-2, with D perhaps TRBD2 (6 bases). Sequences were obtained from PBMCs or T cells enriched from blood (not recorded which). The CDR3 is CASSLEGRSNTGELFF. As DNA, the CDR3 is TGTGCCAGCAGCTTAGAAGGGAGGTCTAACACCGGGGAGCTGTTTTTT. The variable domain in full, completed from reference TRBV11-2 and TRBJ2-2, reads EAGVAQSPRYKIIEKRQSVAFWCNPISGHATLYWYQQILGQGPKLLIQFQNNGVVDDSQLPKDRFSAERLKGVDSTLKIQPAKLEDSAVYLCASSLEGRSNTGELFFGEGSRLTVL.